The 2 T cell receptor beta chains below were found in one sample sequenced in a study of blood T cell repertoires in COVID-19. Clones were read by immunoSEQ multiplex PCR, and TCRdb kept only the in-frame ones, dropping some. Here the sample spans about 190,000 clones, more than 70% being singletons. Material: peripheral blood. The receptors here all came from a man aged 50-59 years with active or convalescent COVID-19.

The chain recombines TRBV15 with TRBJ1-5; possible D gene TRBD1, 6 bases. This CDR3 contains 16 residues. Per the germline V gene, CDR1 is LNHNV and CDR2 is YYDKDF (reference sequence). Between the trimmed V and J ends, which lost 7 bases and 5 bases, there was a span of 21 bases. CDR3 in DNA: TGTGCCACCACCGATCGGCAGGGGTCGATTTATCAGCCCCAGCATTTT. This translates into CATTDRQGSIYQPQHF.

The V gene is TRBV27, the J gene TRBJ1-2, with D possibly TRBD1 on 5 matching bases. The germline CDR1 and CDR2 sequences are MNHEY and SMNVEV (reference sequence). V shed 2 bases and J shed 6 bases, with 10 bases lying between them. CDR3 length: 13 amino acids. CDR3 sequence: CASSLRSGNGYTF. In DNA form, the CDR3 reads TGTGCCAGCAGTTTAAGGTCAGGGAATGGCTACACCTTC.